Sequencing of this T cell receptor (beta chain) was carried out in a study of shared clonotypes between healthy human individuals. Study information: The donor pool was made up of a couple of women and three men aged 18 to 49.

Worth noting for this clone: Its antigen is as yet unknown.

Broader study findings: Rarefaction analysis demonstrated incomplete sorted-subset sequencing notwithstanding large depth. Across four donors, naive CD4 shared roughly 5%, naive CD8 more than 3%, memory CD4 roughly 2.2%, memory CD8 0.35% to 0.5%.

Libraries were prepared by immunoSEQ multiplex PCR; TCRdb keeps only in-frame clonotypes and omits some of them. Here the sample spans 2 million to 2.5 million clones, almost 96% being singletons. CD4+ cells yielded CD45RA+ naive and CD45RA-negative memory subsets. This CDR3 spans 15 amino acids. Germline loops: CDR1 MGHDK, CDR2 SYGVNS. Trimming removed 1 base at V and 5 bases at J, with 15 bases between. This receptor was taken from a man between 18 and 35 years old in good health. The sequenced sample consisted of naive CD4+ T cells sorted from blood. This sample's subset: CD45RA+ positively selected. This chain connects TRBV25-1 to TRBJ2-7, with a tentative D call TRBD1 (7 bases). CDR3 loop: CASSEWDSRGDEQYF. In DNA form, the CDR3 reads TGTGCCAGCAGTGAATGGGACAGTCGCGGGGACGAGCAGTACTTC.